This note documents a single T cell receptor (beta chain) sequence. No antigen is known for it. Mismatch repair deficiency was confirmed in all patients, by PCR or immunohistochemistry. Three pembrolizumab responders had their TCRs sequenced. The record originates from a study of PD-1 blockade in mismatch repair-deficient tumors. V shed 2 bases, J shed 3 bases, and the junction held 6 bases outside the gene matches. The CDR3 consists of 15 residues. Germline lookup yields CDR1 MNHNS and CDR2 SASEGT. TCRdb's table, derived via immunoSEQ multiplex PCR, lists solely in-frame clones and lacks some. The sample comprises around 51,000 clones, 81% of which are singletons, and around 8.1% rests with the top ten. Overall study findings and caveats: After pembrolizumab, tumor-resident clones rose rapidly, then generally contracted before radiologic responses.

This clonotype was obtained from an adult with mismatch repair-deficient cancer. The chain couples TRBV6-1 to TRBJ2-7; 8 bases are a match to TRBD2. The starting material was peripheral blood, obtained approximately 20 weeks after starting pembrolizumab. The CDR3 loop reads CASSEILAGSYEQYF. CDR3 DNA: TGTGCCAGCAGTGAAATTCTAGCGGGTAGCTACGAGCAGTACTTC.